This T cell receptor (beta chain) was observed in a study of cytomegalovirus exposure and HLA in healthy donors. This clone was picked up a small number of times. Germline lookup yields CDR1 MNHEY and CDR2 SVGAGI. This CDR3 region has 14 residues. V was cut by 5 bases and J by 2 bases, with 12 bases left in between. In the PCR, 60 Vbeta and 13 Jbeta primers were used. Method: immunoSEQ multiplex PCR; TCRdb's copy keeps in-frame clones and lacks some. There are roughly 120,000 clones in the sample; 77% occur only once, and 3.7% lies in the top ten. This chain connects TRBV6-5 to TRBJ1-1; D gene ambiguous. Sequencing was carried out using PBMCs. The clonotype was recovered from a human donor in good health. CDR3: CASSKSTLNTEAFF. The CDR3 DNA reads as TGTGCCAGCAGTAAAAGTACATTAAACACTGAAGCTTTCTTT.